Here is one T cell receptor beta chain with its context. The sample belongs to a study of Tregs in tolerant kidney transplant recipients. CDR1 is SGHAT and CDR2 is FQDESV in the germline V gene (reference sequence). The CDR3 is made up of 13 amino acids. Trimming cost V 4 bases and J 2 bases, with 6 bases left between them. The assay was immunoSEQ multiplex PCR, and TCRdb's table has in-frame clones only and misses some. Of some 250,000 clones detected, 84% appear once; the ten largest clones hold under 0.65%. This sequence joins TRBV11-1 and TRBJ1-5; unclear D gene. This receptor was obtained from a human donor in good health. The sequencing sample was made of CD4+ T cells from blood. CDR3 coding DNA: TGTGCCAGCAGCTCAGGAGGCAATCAGCCCCAGCATTTT. Protein sequence: CASSSGGNQPQHF.